The entry below gives a single T cell receptor (beta chain) sequence along with its context. CDR1 and CDR2 from the germline V gene are SGHNT and YYREEE (reference sequence). CDR3 size: 13 residues. The V and J ends lost 0 bases and 5 bases, in that order; junction bases with no gene match: 0. In the authors' workflow: Nucleated cell counts were estimated from reference gene primer amplification. Sequencing was performed with immunoSEQ multiplex PCR; in TCRdb, only in-frame clones are kept and a portion is missing. The V and J calls and the clone size are those of that table, but D and trimming were determined from the DNA. The data show some 200,000 clones, with around 82% seen just once and more than 4% held by the top ten. Those enrolled, adults aged roughly 18 to 95 years, came from around 25 US areas. Participant-reported clinical history was the basis for cohort assignment. These data come from a study of blood T cell repertoires in COVID-19.

The sequence was obtained from a woman aged 60 to 75 with acute COVID-19. The material sequenced was PBMCs or T cells enriched from blood (not recorded which). The V call is TRBV5-4, the J call TRBJ2-3, with 7 bases fitting TRBD1. The CDR3 sequence is CASSLAGGDTQYF. The CDR3 nucleotides are TGTGCCAGCAGCTTGGCAGGGGGAGATACGCAGTATTTT.